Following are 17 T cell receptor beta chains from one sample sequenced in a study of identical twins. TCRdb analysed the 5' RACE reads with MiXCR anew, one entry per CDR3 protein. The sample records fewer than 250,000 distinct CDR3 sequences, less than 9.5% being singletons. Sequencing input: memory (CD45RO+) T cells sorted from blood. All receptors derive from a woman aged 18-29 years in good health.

The CDR3 region has the DNA TGTGCCAGCAGTGAGTTGCCTGGAAACACCATATATTTT. Protein product: CASSELPGNTIYF. The gene calls are TRBV6-1 and TRBJ1-3, with D unresolved. Looked up from germline, CDR1 is MNHNS and CDR2 is SASEGT. The germline V and J ends were trimmed by 3 bases and 2 bases, with 5 bases remaining between them. The CDR3 covers 13 residues.

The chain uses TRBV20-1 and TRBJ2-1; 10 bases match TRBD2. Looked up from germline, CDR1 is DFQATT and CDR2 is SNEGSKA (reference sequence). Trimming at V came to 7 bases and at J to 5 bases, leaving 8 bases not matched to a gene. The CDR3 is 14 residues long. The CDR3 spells CSVPSGRVNNEQFF. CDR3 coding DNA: TGCAGTGTTCCGAGCGGGAGGGTCAACAATGAGCAGTTCTTC.

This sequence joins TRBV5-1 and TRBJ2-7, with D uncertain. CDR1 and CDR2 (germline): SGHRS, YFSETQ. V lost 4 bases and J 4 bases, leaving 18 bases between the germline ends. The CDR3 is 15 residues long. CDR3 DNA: TGCGCCAGCAGCCTTATGAACCGGTTGGGATACGAGCAGTACTTC. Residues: CASSLMNRLGYEQYF.

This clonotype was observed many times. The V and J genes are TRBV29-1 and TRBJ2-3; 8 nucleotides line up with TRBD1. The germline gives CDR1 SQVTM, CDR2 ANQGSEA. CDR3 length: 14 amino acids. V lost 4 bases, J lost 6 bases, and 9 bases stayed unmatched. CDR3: CSVGPPGGRDTQYF. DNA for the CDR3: TGCAGCGTTGGGCCCCCAGGGGGCAGGGATACGCAGTATTTT.

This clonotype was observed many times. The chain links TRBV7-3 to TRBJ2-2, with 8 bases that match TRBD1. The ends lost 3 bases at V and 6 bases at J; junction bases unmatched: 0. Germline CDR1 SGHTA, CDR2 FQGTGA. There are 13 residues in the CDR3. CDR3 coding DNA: TGTGCCAGCAGCTTGACAGGGGCCGGGGAGCTGTTTTTT. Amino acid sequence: CASSLTGAGELFF.

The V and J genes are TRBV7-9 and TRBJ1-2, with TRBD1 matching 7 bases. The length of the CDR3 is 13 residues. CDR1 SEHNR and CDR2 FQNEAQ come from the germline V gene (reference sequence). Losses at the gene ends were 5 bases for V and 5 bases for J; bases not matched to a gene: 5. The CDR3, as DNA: TGTGCCAGCAGCCTTTTGACAGGGTATGGCTACACCTTC. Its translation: CASSLLTGYGYTF.

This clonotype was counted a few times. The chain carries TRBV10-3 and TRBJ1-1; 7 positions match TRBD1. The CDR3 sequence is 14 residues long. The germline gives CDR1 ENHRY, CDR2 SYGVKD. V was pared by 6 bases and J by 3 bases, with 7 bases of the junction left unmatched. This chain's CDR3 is CAIRRQGSDTEAFF. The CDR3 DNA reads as TGTGCCATCAGGAGACAGGGATCAGACACTGAAGCTTTCTTT.

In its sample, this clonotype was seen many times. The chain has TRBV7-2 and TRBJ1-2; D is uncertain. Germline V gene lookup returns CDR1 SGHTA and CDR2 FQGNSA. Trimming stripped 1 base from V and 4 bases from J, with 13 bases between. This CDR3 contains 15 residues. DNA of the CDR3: TGTGCCAGCAGCTTAGGTGGATGGCAGTTCTATGGCTACACCTTC. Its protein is CASSLGGWQFYGYTF.

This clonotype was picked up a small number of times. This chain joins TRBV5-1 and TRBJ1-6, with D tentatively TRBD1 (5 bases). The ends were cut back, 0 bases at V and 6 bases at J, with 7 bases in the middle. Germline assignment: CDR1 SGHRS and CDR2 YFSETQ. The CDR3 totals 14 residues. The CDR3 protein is CASSLVGTNSPLHF. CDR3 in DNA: TGCGCCAGCAGCTTGGTGGGGACTAATTCACCCCTCCACTTT.

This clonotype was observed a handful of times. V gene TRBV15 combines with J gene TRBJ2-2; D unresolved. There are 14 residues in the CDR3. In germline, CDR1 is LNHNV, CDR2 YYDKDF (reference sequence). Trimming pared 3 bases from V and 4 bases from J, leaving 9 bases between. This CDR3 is CATSRTLGTGELFF. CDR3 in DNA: TGTGCCACCAGCAGGACCTTAGGCACCGGGGAGCTGTTTTTT.

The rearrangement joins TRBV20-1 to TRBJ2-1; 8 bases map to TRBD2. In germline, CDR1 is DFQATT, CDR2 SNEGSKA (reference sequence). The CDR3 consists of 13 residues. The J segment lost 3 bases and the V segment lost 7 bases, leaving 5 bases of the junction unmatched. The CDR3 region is CSGLAGLYNEQFF. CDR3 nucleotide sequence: TGCAGTGGGCTAGCGGGCCTCTACAATGAGCAGTTCTTC.

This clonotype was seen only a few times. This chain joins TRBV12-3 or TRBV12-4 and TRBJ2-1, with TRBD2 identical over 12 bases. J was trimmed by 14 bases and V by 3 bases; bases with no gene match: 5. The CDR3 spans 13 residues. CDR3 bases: TGTGCCAGCAGTTTTAGACTAGCGGGAGTGAAGTTCTTC. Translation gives CASSFRLAGVKFF.

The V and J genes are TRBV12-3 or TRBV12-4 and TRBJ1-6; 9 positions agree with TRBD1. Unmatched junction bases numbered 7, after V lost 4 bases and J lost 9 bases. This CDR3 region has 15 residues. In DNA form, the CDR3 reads TGTGCCAGCAGTTCACGGGACAGGGACGGTTCACCCCTCCACTTT. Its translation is CASSSRDRDGSPLHF.

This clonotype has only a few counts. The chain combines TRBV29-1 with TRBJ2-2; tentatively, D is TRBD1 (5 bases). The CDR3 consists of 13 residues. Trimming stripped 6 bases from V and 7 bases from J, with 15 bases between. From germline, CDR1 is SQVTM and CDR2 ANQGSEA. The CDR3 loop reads CSVPKDRNGELFF. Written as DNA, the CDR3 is TGCAGCGTCCCCAAAGACAGAAACGGGGAGCTGTTTTTT.

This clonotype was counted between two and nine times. The CDR3 sequence: CASSLGVGGQETQYF. CDR3 coding DNA: TGTGCCAGCAGCTTAGGGGTAGGAGGGCAAGAGACCCAGTACTTC. The chain couples TRBV11-2 to TRBJ2-5, with D perhaps TRBD2 (6 bases). Trimming removed 1 base at V and 2 bases at J, with 11 bases between. CDR3 length equals 15 residues. CDR1 and CDR2 (germline): SGHAT, FQNNGV.

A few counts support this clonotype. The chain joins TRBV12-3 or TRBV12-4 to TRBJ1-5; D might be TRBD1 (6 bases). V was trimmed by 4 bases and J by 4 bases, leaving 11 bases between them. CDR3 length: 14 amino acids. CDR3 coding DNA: TGTGCCAGCAGTTCCCACGACAGGAATCAGCCCCAGCATTTT. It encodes CASSSHDRNQPQHF.

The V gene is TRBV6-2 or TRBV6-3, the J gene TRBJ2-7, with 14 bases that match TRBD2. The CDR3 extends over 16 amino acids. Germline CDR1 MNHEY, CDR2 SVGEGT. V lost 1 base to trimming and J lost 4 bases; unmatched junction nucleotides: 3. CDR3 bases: TGTGCCAGCAGTTACTTGGGGACTAGCGGGAGATACGAGCAGTACTTC. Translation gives CASSYLGTSGRYEQYF.